The subject of this entry is one T cell receptor (beta chain). The sample comes from a study of blood T cell repertoires in COVID-19. Study in general: PBMCs, B-cell-depleted T cells, or T cells provided the cDNA or gDNA that made up the material.

The germline V gene encodes CDR1 SGHRS and CDR2 YFSETQ. The CDR3 has 15 amino acids. V dropped 0 bases and J dropped 4 bases, with 13 bases sitting between them. In the source study's methods: By means of reference gene primer amplification, nucleated cell counts were estimated. Some clones are missing from TCRdb's copy, which holds only in-frame ones; the method was immunoSEQ multiplex PCR. That table gives V, J and clone size, and the DNA gave D and trimming. The sample shows roughly 59,000 clones, 70% to 80% of them seen only once. This TCR came from a man older than 75 with acute or convalescent COVID-19. The sample consisted of peripheral blood. The chain links TRBV5-1 to TRBJ1-1, with a possible D match to TRBD1 (6 bases). CDR3 DNA: TGCGCCAGCAGCTTGGCCGGGGGGGCTGCCACTGAAGCTTTCTTT. Encoded protein: CASSLAGGAATEAFF.